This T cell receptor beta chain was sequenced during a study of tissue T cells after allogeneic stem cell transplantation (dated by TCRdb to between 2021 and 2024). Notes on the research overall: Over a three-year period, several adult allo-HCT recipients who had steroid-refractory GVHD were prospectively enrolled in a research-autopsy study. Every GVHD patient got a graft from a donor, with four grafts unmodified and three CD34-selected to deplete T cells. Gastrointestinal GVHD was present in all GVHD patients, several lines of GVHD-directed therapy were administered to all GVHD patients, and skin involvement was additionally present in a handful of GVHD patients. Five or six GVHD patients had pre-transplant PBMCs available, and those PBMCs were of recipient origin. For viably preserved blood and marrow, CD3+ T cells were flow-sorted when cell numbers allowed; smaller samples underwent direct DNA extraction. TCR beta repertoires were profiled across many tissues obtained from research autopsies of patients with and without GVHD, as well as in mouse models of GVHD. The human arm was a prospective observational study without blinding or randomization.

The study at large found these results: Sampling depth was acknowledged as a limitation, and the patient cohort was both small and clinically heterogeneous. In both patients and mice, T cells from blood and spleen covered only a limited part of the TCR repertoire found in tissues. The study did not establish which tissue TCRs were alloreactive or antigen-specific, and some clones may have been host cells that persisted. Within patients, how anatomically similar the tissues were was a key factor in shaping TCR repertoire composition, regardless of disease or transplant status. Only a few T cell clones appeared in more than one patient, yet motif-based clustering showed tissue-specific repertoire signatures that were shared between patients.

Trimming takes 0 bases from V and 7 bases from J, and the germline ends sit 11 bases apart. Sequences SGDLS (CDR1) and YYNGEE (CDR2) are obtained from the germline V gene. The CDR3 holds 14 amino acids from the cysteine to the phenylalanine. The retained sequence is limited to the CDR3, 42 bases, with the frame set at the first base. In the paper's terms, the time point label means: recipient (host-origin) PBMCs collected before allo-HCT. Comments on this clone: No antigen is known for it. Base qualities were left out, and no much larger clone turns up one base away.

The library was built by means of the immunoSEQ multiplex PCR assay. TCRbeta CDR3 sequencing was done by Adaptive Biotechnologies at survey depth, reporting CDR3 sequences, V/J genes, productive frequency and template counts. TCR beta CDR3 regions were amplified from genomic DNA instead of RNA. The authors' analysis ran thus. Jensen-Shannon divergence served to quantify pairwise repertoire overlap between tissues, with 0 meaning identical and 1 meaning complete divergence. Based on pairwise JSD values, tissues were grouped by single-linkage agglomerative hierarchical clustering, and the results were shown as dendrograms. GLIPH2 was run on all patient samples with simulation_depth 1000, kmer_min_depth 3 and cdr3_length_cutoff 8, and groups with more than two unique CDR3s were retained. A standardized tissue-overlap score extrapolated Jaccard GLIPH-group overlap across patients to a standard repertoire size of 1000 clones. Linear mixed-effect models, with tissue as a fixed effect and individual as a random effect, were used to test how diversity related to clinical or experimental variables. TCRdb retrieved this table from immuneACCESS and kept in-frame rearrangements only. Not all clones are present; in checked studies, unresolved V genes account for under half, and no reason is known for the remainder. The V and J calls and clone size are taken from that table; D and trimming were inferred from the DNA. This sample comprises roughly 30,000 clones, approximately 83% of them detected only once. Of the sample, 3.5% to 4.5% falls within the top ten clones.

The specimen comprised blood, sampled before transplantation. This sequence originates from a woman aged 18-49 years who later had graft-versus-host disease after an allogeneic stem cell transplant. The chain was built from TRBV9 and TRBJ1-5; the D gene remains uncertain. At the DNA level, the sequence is TGTGCCAGCAGCGTAGGAACAACCGGGCAGCCCCAGCATTTT. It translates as CASSVGTTGQPQHF.